This note documents a single T cell receptor (beta chain) sequence. The clone's antigen remains unknown. Per-base quality was not reported, and no clone a single base away is much larger than it. Read against the paper, the sample's time point label means: newly diagnosed GD, antithyroid drugs for less than 3 months. For both TCR sequencing and RNA sequencing, RNA was extracted from PBMCs in TRIzol. The diagnosis of Graves' disease was made according to American Thyroid Association guidelines. Patients for the study were recruited at an endocrinology department in Xi'an, China. Each patient gave approximately 10 milliliters of peripheral blood, collected in an EDTA anticoagulant tube. PBMCs were isolated by Ficoll Paque Plus density gradient separation without further T cell sorting. An Agilent 2100 Bioanalyzer and agarose gel were used to assess RNA quality, and a NanoDrop 2000 was used to measure RNA concentration.

Library creation used multiplex PCR. Instrument used: Illumina HiSeq 4000. TCR beta libraries were built with iRepertoire HTBI primers and Arm-PCR amplification of CDR3 regions. Before sequencing, the PCR products went through gel purification. On the authors' methods: Gene usage analysis of CDR3 amino acid clonotypes relied on the 55 to 80 TRBV and 13 to 15 TRBJ segments identified across samples. COPE and FqMerger were used to merge filtered high-quality paired reads into contigs. BLAST was used to align contigs to IMGT TRBV, TRBD and TRBJ reference genes, with CDR3 defined following IMGT. Clonotypes above 0.1% frequency were classified as highly expanded clones. Shannon entropy served as the measure of repertoire diversity, while the Gini coefficient captured V-J evenness. Public clonotypes were defined as clonotypes shared by more than one individual. In TCRdb, the public reads were trimmed at Q25 with fastp and aligned with MiXCR, with productive beta chains retained. Duplicate CDR3 protein sequences are folded into a single record with the most common DNA and genes. The V and J calls come from TCRdb's annotation, not from the publication. Counted in this sample were roughly 420,000 distinct CDR3 sequences; roughly 15% of them appeared once. 23% of the sample is in the top ten clones.

These data belong to a study of regulatory T cells in long-lasting Graves disease (dated by TCRdb to the early 2020s). With regard to the full study: Antithyroid drugs had been taken for less than 3 months by newly diagnosed Graves' disease patients. Peripheral blood TCR sequencing and RNA sequencing compared persistent Graves' disease patients with newly diagnosed Graves' disease patients. The study was registered as a clinical trial and conducted in China. TCR sequencing covered about 13 persistent and 20 or so newly diagnosed Graves' disease patients, around 33 samples in total. What the study reported, not specific to this receptor: Sequencing and analysis were restricted to the TCR beta chain. TRBV28, TRBJ1-2 and TRBJ2-5 were preferentially used in persistent disease, while TRBV20-1 and TRBJ2-1 were favored in newly diagnosed disease. The authors noted that the small sample size was a limitation that may lower accuracy. Because the primary lesion, thyroid tissue, could not be accessed, the study looked at peripheral blood alone. Compared with newly diagnosed patients, patients with persistent Graves' disease had lower TCR Shannon entropy and fewer highly expanded clones, which suggests clonal expansion. A larger number of public clonotypes was shared among persistent patients (fewer than 3,000) than among newly diagnosed patients (approximately 930).

V is clipped by 4 bases and J by 3 bases, and the sequence between their germline boundaries is 20 bases long. Including cysteine and phenylalanine, the CDR3 has 18 amino acids. Of all the DNA, just the CDR3 is kept, 54 bases in frame from base 1. The germline V gene supplies CDR1 SGHRS and CDR2 YFSETQ. These data are also associated with another study on T cells in Graves' hyperthyroidism and ophthalmopathy. The second source states: A patient counted as having stable Graves' hyperthyroidism if no progression to ophthalmopathy occurred over 18 months of follow-up. Hyperthyroidism patients were newly diagnosed, with disease duration under 2 months, and aged 18 to 65 years. Patients with uncontrolled infections, other autoimmune diseases, pregnancy or lactation were excluded. Diagnoses were established on the basis of clinical symptoms, serum thyroxine and TRAb, thyroid ultrasound, and orbital computed tomography. A first-round RT-PCR of the TCR CDR3 used the HTBI primer set with the Qiagen OneStep RT-PCR kit. Most expanded thyroid clonotypes (frequency above 0.001) were also detected in blood, suggesting blood repertoires may reflect thyroid immune responses. A model built on a 13 V-J signature distinguished ophthalmopathy from stable hyperthyroidism, reaching 85% to 90% sensitivity and under 84% specificity in cross-validation and 80%/75% in testing. During validation, the model predicted progression to ophthalmopathy a median of around six months ahead of onset, with approximately 70% sensitivity and 72% to 80% specificity. To identify TCR V-J signatures that set the groups apart, the researchers used a discovery cohort of about a hundred patients, made up of about 44 with Graves' ophthalmopathy and some 58 with stable Graves' hyperthyroidism. An independent validation cohort of some 18 hyperthyroidism patients and 17 patients who later progressed to ophthalmopathy tested prospective prediction of ophthalmopathy. For training and testing, the roughly 93 patients in the discovery cohort were randomly divided in a 7:3 ratio. Thyroid tissue and blood T-cell repertoires from six Graves' hyperthyroidism patients were also compared in the study. Following sampling, methimazole starting at 30 mg daily was given to hyperthyroidism patients, and high-dose intravenous methylprednisolone was given to ophthalmopathy patients. The libraries were constructed in a second round of multiplex PCR and then size-selected and purified. Paired-end sequencing of the libraries was performed with 100 bp reads on an Illumina HiSeq2000. Raw data were processed with SOAPnuke, discarding reads with adapters, uncalled bases, mean Phred below 15, or no exact constant-primer or identifier match. COPE v1.2.5 was used to merge the high-quality paired reads, and each unique nucleotide sequence was defined as a clonotype. MiTCR v1.1 was used to align the clonotypes against IMGT TRBV, TRBD and TRBJ reference segments. Only V-J combinations with frequency above 0.0001, covering roughly 99% of repertoires, were analysed. The TCS score was defined as F50 (clonal expansion) divided by E x V (chaos), with BLOSUM62-based TCRdist calculated between CDR3 peptides within each V-J. Welch's t-statistics and random forest reduced fewer than 600 V-J features to about 13, which were used in a naive Bayes classifier (R e1071). Sample size was not statistically predetermined, and investigators were not blinded to group allocation. TCR Vbeta CDR3 sequencing of approximately 140 peripheral blood samples (more than 40 ophthalmopathy, 70 to 85 hyperthyroidism and some 17 progressor patients) is reported in the paper.

The V and J genes are TRBV5-1 and TRBJ1-6; 5 matching bases give a weak D call of TRBD1. The TCR comes from a woman aged 18-30 years with Graves disease. Donor details come from another sample of the same person, matched by shared clones. Sequences were derived from peripheral blood mononuclear cells (PBMCs), sampled at new diagnosis, from a patient treated with antithyroid drugs. The nucleotide sequence is given as TGCGCCAGCAGCGGGCAGGGACTCCTGCCGAACTATAATTCACCCCTCCACTTT. It translates as CASSGQGLLPNYNSPLHF.